This T cell receptor (beta chain) was recovered during a study of response to subunit inactivated influenza vaccine. Study-level findings and limits: Each seasonal influenza vaccination, the authors suggested, recruits few new T cells.

This clonotype was seen more than once but under ten times. Antigen specificity is unknown. CDR1 is PRHDT and CDR2 is FYEKMQ in the germline V gene (reference sequence). Trimming took 4 bases from V and 2 from J, leaving 5 bases between them. This CDR3 region has 12 residues. TCRdb fed the RT-PCR reads into MiXCR, producing one record per CDR3 protein. Of about 160,000 distinct CDR3 sequences listed, roughly a tenth are singletons. The clonotype comes from a man aged 50 to 75 who received an inactivated influenza vaccine. V usage is TRBV13 and J usage is TRBJ2-5; D is uncertain. Sequenced here: CD8+ T cells sorted from PBMCs, sampled 23 to 25 months after vaccination. The CDR3 region has the DNA TGTGCCAGCAGCTCCCCACAAGAGACCCAGTACTTC. This sequence encodes CASSSPQETQYF.